A single T cell receptor beta chain is shown here with its context. Its antigen is unidentified. The data were taken from a study of T cells after yellow fever vaccination. Study findings and constraints: Bulk-population clonotypes that are abundant could appear as contaminants in FACS-sorted repertoires.

From the 5' RACE reads, TCRdb called clonotypes with MiXCR, one entry per CDR3 protein. The profile covers approximately 330,000 distinct CDR3 sequences, with around 12% appearing a single time and roughly 3% taken by the ten largest. J was trimmed by 4 bases and V by 6 bases; bases with no gene match: 3. The CDR3 loop spans 13 amino acids. The chain couples TRBV12-3 or TRBV12-4 to TRBJ1-3; TRBD1 agrees at 7 bases. The receptor's source is a man younger than 35 who received the YFV17D yellow fever vaccine. The sample was CD4+ T cells sorted from PBMCs, taken 15 days after the yellow fever booster vaccination. CDR3 nucleotide sequence: TGTGCCAGCAGCCCGACAGGGGGAAACACCATATATTTT. It is translated as CASSPTGGNTIYF.